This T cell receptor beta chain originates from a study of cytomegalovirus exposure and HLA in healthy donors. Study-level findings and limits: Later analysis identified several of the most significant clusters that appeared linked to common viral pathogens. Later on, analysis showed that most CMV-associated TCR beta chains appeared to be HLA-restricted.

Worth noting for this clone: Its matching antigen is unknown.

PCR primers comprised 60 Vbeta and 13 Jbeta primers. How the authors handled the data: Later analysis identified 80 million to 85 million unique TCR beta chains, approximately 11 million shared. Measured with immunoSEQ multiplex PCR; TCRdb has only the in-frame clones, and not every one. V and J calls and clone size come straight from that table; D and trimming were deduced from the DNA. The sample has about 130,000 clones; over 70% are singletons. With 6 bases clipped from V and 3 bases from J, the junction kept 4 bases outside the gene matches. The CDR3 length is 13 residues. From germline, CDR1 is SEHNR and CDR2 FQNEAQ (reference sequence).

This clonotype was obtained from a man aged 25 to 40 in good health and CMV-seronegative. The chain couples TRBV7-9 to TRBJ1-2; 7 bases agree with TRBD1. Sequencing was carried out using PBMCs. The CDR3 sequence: CASRTGRHYGYTF. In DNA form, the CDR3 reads TGTGCCAGCAGGACAGGGAGACACTATGGCTACACCTTC.